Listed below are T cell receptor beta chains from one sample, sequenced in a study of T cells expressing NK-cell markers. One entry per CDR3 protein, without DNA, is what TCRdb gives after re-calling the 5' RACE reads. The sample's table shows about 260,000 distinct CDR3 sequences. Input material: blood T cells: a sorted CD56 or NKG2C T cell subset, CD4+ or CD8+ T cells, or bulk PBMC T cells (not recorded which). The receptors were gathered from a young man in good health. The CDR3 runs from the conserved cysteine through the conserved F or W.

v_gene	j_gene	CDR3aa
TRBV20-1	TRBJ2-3	CSARRTGGTDTQYF
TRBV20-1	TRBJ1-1	CSASSSWNTEAFF
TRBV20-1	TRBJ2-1	CSARGITPSSYNEQFF
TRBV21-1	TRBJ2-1	CASSKEVGTSGSHEQFF
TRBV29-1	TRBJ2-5	CSGWGGLETQYF
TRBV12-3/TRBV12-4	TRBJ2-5	CASSFTEATQYF
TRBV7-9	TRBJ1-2	CASSSSGRLNYGYTF
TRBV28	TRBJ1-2	CASSPPGGQAIYGYTF
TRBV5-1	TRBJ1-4	CASSKGTAGNEKLFF
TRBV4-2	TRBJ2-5	CASSQVGIQETQYF
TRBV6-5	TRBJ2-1	CASSYGGTGIKGNEQFF
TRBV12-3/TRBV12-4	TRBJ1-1	CASTPGGGMNTEAFF
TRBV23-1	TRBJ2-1	CASSQYTSGRLSSYNEQFF
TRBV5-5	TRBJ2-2	CASSLAPDSGTNTGELFF